This T cell receptor beta chain was observed in a study of blood T cell repertoires in COVID-19. In the authors' methods: Nucleated cell number was recorded as an estimate derived from reference gene primer amplification. TCRdb's table, derived via immunoSEQ multiplex PCR, lists solely in-frame clones and lacks some. V and J calls and clone size are copied from that table; D and trimming were computed from the DNA. The sample shows about 190,000 clones, 84% of them seen only once. Clinical history as reported by participants underpinned cohort assignment. V lost 4 bases and J 4 bases, leaving 19 bases between the germline ends. CDR3 size: 16 residues. Looked up from germline, CDR1 is MNHEY and CDR2 is SVGEGT.

The receptor was derived from a woman in her 30s who had recovered from COVID-19. The V gene is TRBV6-2 or TRBV6-3, the J gene TRBJ1-2; unclear D gene. The source material was PBMCs or T cells enriched from blood (not recorded which). For the CDR3, the DNA is TGTGCCAGCAGTTTGACGAGGCTTAATAGTTTCTATGGCTACACCTTC. This translates into CASSLTRLNSFYGYTF.